The rows below give T cell receptor beta chains drawn from one sample of a study of radiotherapy plus CTLA-4 blockade in lung cancer. Libraries were prepared by immunoSEQ multiplex PCR; TCRdb keeps only in-frame clonotypes and omits some of them. Among approximately 40,000 clones, about 80% were seen once, and the ten largest hold less than 9%. The sample consisted of peripheral blood, taken from a patient treated with radiotherapy plus ipilimumab. These TCRs come from a human donor with non-small cell lung cancer who had stable disease on radiotherapy plus ipilimumab. Each CDR3 is given with its conserved first and last residue. A D gene is named only where the DNA matches it firmly. Size is omitted from some rows. Given values are once, few, many or a class for expanded clones.

clone_size d_call j_call v_call cdr3_nt cdr3_aa
- TRBD2 TRBJ2-1 TRBV9 TGTGCCAGCAGTCGAAACCCTAGCGGGGGCCGCTACAATGAGCAGTTCTTC CASSRNPSGGRYNEQFF
- - TRBJ1-1 TRBV6-4 TGTGCCAGCGGGACGTTGAACACTGAAGCTTTCTTT CASGTLNTEAFF
- - TRBJ2-3 TRBV10-3 TGTGCCATCAGTGAGTCGAGGGGCTTCACAGATACGCAGTATTTT CAISESRGFTDTQYF
few - TRBJ1-4 TRBV9 TGTGCCAGCAGCGTAGCCGACAGCCCCTCTTTTCTTAATGAAAAACTGTTTTTT CASSVADSPSFLNEKLFF
- - TRBJ1-1 TRBV20-1 TGCAGTGCTAGAAGAACAATGGCAGCTTTCTTT CSARRTMAAFF
- - TRBJ2-1 TRBV5-1 TGCGCCAGCACCCTGGGGCAGGGAGGTCTTCAGGCCTACAATGAGCAGTTCTTC CASTLGQGGLQAYNEQFF
- TRBD1 TRBJ1-1 TRBV29-1 TGCAGCGTACTTCGACAGGGGAACACTGAAGCTTTCTTT CSVLRQGNTEAFF
- TRBD1 TRBJ2-2 TRBV5-1 TGCGCCAGCAGCCCTAAGGGGACAGCGAACACCGGGGAGCTGTTTTTT CASSPKGTANTGELFF
- - TRBJ1-1 TRBV29-1 TGCAGCCCCGGTCACGCGGGGGCGAACACTGAAGCTTTCTTT CSPGHAGANTEAFF
- - TRBJ1-2 TRBV7-9 TGTGCCAGCAGCTTAGGGTCCTCCTATGGCTACACCTTC CASSLGSSYGYTF
- - TRBJ1-5 TRBV7-9 TGTGCCAGCAGCTTAGAAAGGAGCAATCAGCCCCAGCATTTT CASSLERSNQPQHF
few - TRBJ1-2 TRBV19 TGTGCCAGTAGTGCTTATCAGGGTTATAATGGCTACACCTTC CASSAYQGYNGYTF
- - TRBJ1-1 TRBV14 TGTGCCAGCAGCCAGGATTTGACTTTCTTT CASSQDLTFF
- - TRBJ1-1 TRBV7-2 TGTGCCAGCAGCCCTCGGACACGTGAAGCTTTCTTT CASSPRTREAFF
few - TRBJ2-4 TRBV27 TGTGCCAGCAGTTTATCGTCAGGGGGAGGCAAAAACATTCAGTACTTC CASSLSSGGGKNIQYF
- - TRBJ1-1 TRBV11-3 TGTGCCAGCAGCCTGACAGTCTCCACTGAAGCTTTCTTT CASSLTVSTEAFF
- TRBD1 TRBJ2-3 TRBV5-1 TGCGCCAGCAGCTTGGCCCACGGACAGGGCACAGATACGCAGTATTTT CASSLAHGQGTDTQYF
- TRBD2 TRBJ2-2 TRBV7-2 TGTGCCAGCACCCTTTCGACTAGCGGGGTCCGGGAGCTGTTTTTT CASTLSTSGVRELFF
- TRBD1 TRBJ2-2 TRBV28 TGTGCCAGCAGCGACAGGGGGCGACTGAGAGGAGCCACCGGGGAGCTGTTTTTT CASSDRGRLRGATGELFF
- - TRBJ2-4 TRBV6-5 TGTGCCAGCAGTTACTCGTCCGGGCCCAAAAACATTCAGTACTTC CASSYSSGPKNIQYF
few - TRBJ1-1 TRBV11-3 TGTGCCAGCAGCTTACTACAGAACACTGAAGCTTTCTTT CASSLLQNTEAFF
- - TRBJ2-2 TRBV2 TGTGCCAGCAGTGTCGTCAGGGGCGGGGAGCTGTTTTTT CASSVVRGGELFF
- TRBD1 TRBJ1-2 TRBV11-2 TGTGCCAGCAGCTACAGGGGGCTAAGTGGCTACACCTTC CASSYRGLSGYTF
- - TRBJ2-1 TRBV6-1 TGTGCCAGCAGTGAGAGGGACACATGGAATGAGCAGTTCTTC CASSERDTWNEQFF
- TRBD2 TRBJ2-7 TRBV30 TGTGCCTGGAGTTTCAGCGGGGCCTACGAGCAGTACTTC CAWSFSGAYEQYF
few TRBD2 TRBJ2-7 TRBV4-3 TGCGCCAGCAGCCCTGCTCGCGGGGGATCCTACGAGCAGTACTTC CASSPARGGSYEQYF
- - TRBJ2-3 TRBV7-9 TGTGCCAGCAGCTTAGATTTCGGCACAGATACGCAGTATTTT CASSLDFGTDTQYF
- - TRBJ1-3 TRBV10-3 TGTGCCATCAGTGGGGGCGCAGGGTCTGGAAACACCATATATTTT CAISGGAGSGNTIYF
- TRBD1 TRBJ2-5 TRBV5-1 TGCGCCAGCAGCCTGGGACAGGGTATGGAGACCCAGTACTTC CASSLGQGMETQYF
- TRBD1 TRBJ2-3 TRBV29-1 TGCAGCGTTGATGGACAGGGGATAGATACGCAGTATTTT CSVDGQGIDTQYF
- - TRBJ1-6 TRBV6-1 TGTGCCACCCGGGCCCTTACGGGGAAAAATTCACCCCTCCACTTT CATRALTGKNSPLHF
- - TRBJ1-1 TRBV2 TGTGCCAGCAGTTCTCAGGGGTTCACTGAAGCTTTCTTT CASSSQGFTEAFF
- TRBD1 TRBJ1-2 TRBV4-2 TGTGCCAGCAGCCAAGGGGACAGGATTAACTATGGCTACACCTTC CASSQGDRINYGYTF
- TRBD1 TRBJ2-3 TRBV27 TGTGCCAGCAGTTCCGGGACAGGGACCCCAGATACGCAGTATTTT CASSSGTGTPDTQYF
medium-sized - TRBJ1-1 TRBV5-1 TGCGCCAGCAGCTTGGCCCTCACAGGGCGGACTGAAGCTTTCTTT CASSLALTGRTEAFF